These 2 T cell receptor beta chains were sequenced from one sample in a study of T cells in localized non-small cell lung cancer. Data came from immunoSEQ multiplex PCR; TCRdb stores just in-frame clones and leaves some out. This table holds tens of thousands of clones, about four fifths found once. Sequencing used PBMCs, obtained before any cancer treatment. These receptors originate from a man aged 40 to 75 with stage II lung adenocarcinoma.

The V gene is TRBV7-2, the J gene TRBJ2-2; tentative D call: TRBD2 (5 bases). The ends were cut back, 1 base at V and 7 bases at J, with 10 bases in the middle. Germline CDR1 is SGHTA and CDR2 is FQGNSA. CDR3 length: 14 amino acids. The CDR3 DNA follows: TGTGCCAGCAGCTTAGGAGCGGCTGGCGGGGAGCTGTTTTTT. This sequence encodes CASSLGAAGGELFF.

The genes are TRBV19 and TRBJ1-1; D is possibly TRBD1 (5 bases). This CDR3 contains 15 residues. Between the trimmed V and J ends, which lost 1 base and 5 bases, there was a span of 14 bases. Germline V gene lookup returns CDR1 LNHDA and CDR2 SQIVND (reference sequence). This CDR3 reads CASSIGREGRTEAFF. In DNA form, the CDR3 reads TGTGCCAGTAGTATAGGAAGGGAGGGGCGGACTGAAGCTTTCTTT.